A single sample is the source of the 20 T cell receptor beta chains below, sequenced in a study of T cell responses to AZD1222 COVID-19 vaccine. Profiled with immunoSEQ multiplex PCR; TCRdb holds only in-frame clones, not every one. The sample consists of about 140,000 clones, around 90% of them appearing once. Sample: peripheral blood, taken on day 0 of AZD1222 vaccination. These receptors were taken from an adult in good health.

J is TRBJ2-7 and V is TRBV9; D gene unclear. Germline V gives CDR1 SGDLS, CDR2 YYNGEE. V lost 0 bases and J 0 bases, leaving 13 bases between the germline ends. The CDR3 is 16 amino acids. The CDR3 DNA sequence: TGTGCCAGCAGCGTAGGGAAGTTACTACGCTCCTACGAGCAGTACTTC. It yields the protein CASSVGKLLRSYEQYF. The variable domain in full, completed from reference TRBV9 and TRBJ2-7, reads DSGVTQTPKHLITATGQRVTLRCSPRSGDLSVYWYQQSLDQGLQFLIQYYNGEERAKGNILERFSAQQFPDLHSELNLSSLELGDSALYFCASSVGKLLRSYEQYFGPGTRLTVT.

The rearrangement links TRBV27 to TRBJ1-1; 11 nucleotides match TRBD1. CDR3 length: 15 amino acids. Germline CDR1 is MNHEY and CDR2 is SMNVEV (reference sequence). With 2 bases clipped from V and 2 bases from J, the junction kept 1 base outside the gene matches. The CDR3 nucleotides read TGTGCCAGCAGTTTAGGGACAGGGGGAAACACTGAAGCTTTCTTT. Encoded protein: CASSLGTGGNTEAFF.

This chain joins TRBV6-2 or TRBV6-3 and TRBJ2-1, with a tentative D call TRBD1 (5 bases). Germline V gives CDR1 MNHEY, CDR2 SVGEGT. The CDR3 has 14 residues. The V end lost 5 bases, the J end lost 2 bases, and 10 bases lay between the germline ends. CDR3 DNA sequence: TGTGCCAGCAGTGACAGTACTACCTACAATGAGCAGTTCTTC. It is translated as CASSDSTTYNEQFF.

The rearrangement links TRBV19 to TRBJ2-3; TRBD1 matches 11 bases. Germline values: CDR1 LNHDA, CDR2 SQIVND (reference sequence). The CDR3 has 16 residues. J lost 1 base, V lost 6 bases, and 6 bases had no gene match. The CDR3 loop reads CASSSRTGGGTDTQYF. In DNA form, the CDR3 reads TGTGCCAGTAGCTCGAGGACAGGGGGCGGCACAGATACGCAGTATTTT.

V usage is TRBV19 and J usage is TRBJ2-4; D remains unclear. V lost 6 bases and J 2 bases, leaving 8 bases between the germline ends. The CDR3 has 13 residues. Looked up from germline, CDR1 is LNHDA and CDR2 is SQIVND (reference sequence). CDR3 coding DNA: TGTGCCAGTAGGCTGGGATCCAAAAACATTCAGTACTTC. Protein: CASRLGSKNIQYF. The full variable domain, its missing parts supplied by reference TRBV19 and TRBJ2-4, is DGGITQSPKYLFRKEGQNVTLSCEQNLNHDAMYWYRQDPGQGLRLIYYSQIVNDFQKGDIAEGYSVSREKKESFPLTVTSAQKNPTAFYLCASRLGSKNIQYFGAGTRLSVL.

This clone came up once. This rearrangement joins TRBV5-3 to TRBJ1-1; D not resolved. TRBV5-3 is identified as an open reading frame with a role that is uncertain. CDR3 length: 11 residues. V was pared by 4 bases and J by 8 bases, with 9 bases between. In DNA form, the CDR3 reads TGTGCCAGAAGCCGTCAAGGGGAAGCTTTCTTT. It specifies CARSRQGEAFF.

In its sample, this clone was seen once. This chain uses TRBV7-2 with TRBJ2-1; 15 bases are shared with TRBD2. The CDR3 length is 17 residues. V trimming: 5 bases; J trimming: 5 bases; junction bases outside the gene matches: 7. From germline, CDR1 is SGHTA and CDR2 FQGNSA. CDR3 sequence (DNA): TGTGCCAGCAGCGATACGGGACTAGCGGGGGGTAACAATGAGCAGTTCTTC. This codes for CASSDTGLAGGNNEQFF.

The chain employs TRBV28 and TRBJ2-3, with D tentatively TRBD2 (6 bases). V was clipped by 6 bases and J by 1 base, with 17 bases between them. This CDR3 region has 16 residues. The germline V gene has CDR1 MDHEN and CDR2 SYDVKM. The CDR3 DNA sequence: TGTGCCAGCAGCTATAGTTGGGAGGCCCGCACAGATACGCAGTATTTT. Translated: CASSYSWEARTDTQYF.

Note on this clone: The same CDR3 can be traced to other DNA sequences in this sample. The chain is built from TRBV28 and TRBJ1-2; TRBD1 aligns across 7 bases. The CDR3 is 12 residues long. Per the germline V gene, CDR1 is MDHEN and CDR2 is SYDVKM. V was pared by 6 bases and J by 5 bases, with 3 bases of the junction left unmatched. The CDR3 coding sequence is TGTGCCAGCAGCTTCAGGGGGTATGGCTACACCTTC. Translated, it gives CASSFRGYGYTF.

The genes are TRBV9 and TRBJ1-4, with TRBD1 as a possible D gene (5 bases). The germline V gene encodes CDR1 SGDLS and CDR2 YYNGEE. The CDR3 is made up of 14 amino acids. V lost 4 bases and J lost 8, with 15 bases in between. The CDR3 reads CASSQQAVGEKLFF. Here the CDR3 DNA reads TGTGCCAGCAGCCAACAGGCGGTTGGGGAAAAACTGTTTTTT. Using reference TRBV9 and TRBJ1-4 for the parts outside the CDR3, the full variable domain is DSGVTQTPKHLITATGQRVTLRCSPRSGDLSVYWYQQSLDQGLQFLIQYYNGEERAKGNILERFSAQQFPDLHSELNLSSLELGDSALYFCASSQQAVGEKLFFGSGTQLSVL.

CDR3 nucleotide sequence: TGTGCCAGCAGCTTAGTAACGGCTTATAACTATGGCTACACCTTC. Encoded protein: CASSLVTAYNYGYTF. The chain has TRBV11-2 and TRBJ1-2; no reliable D call. CDR1 and CDR2 (germline): SGHAT, FQNNGV. This CDR3 is built from 15 residues. The germline V and J ends were trimmed by 1 base and 1 base, with 10 bases remaining between them.

This clone appeared a single time. V and J are TRBV30 and TRBJ2-7, with D possibly TRBD1 on 5 matching bases. The CDR3 is made up of 13 amino acids. With 0 bases removed from V and 7 bases from J, the gap between germline ends came to 13 bases. CDR1 and CDR2 from the germline V gene are GTSNPN and SVGIG (reference sequence). As DNA, the CDR3 is TGTGCCTGGAGTGTAAAAGGGGTGGATGAGCAGTACTTC. Translated, it gives CAWSVKGVDEQYF. Full variable domain (missing parts from reference TRBV30 and TRBJ2-7): SQTIHQWPATLVQPVGSPLSLECTVEGTSNPNLYWYRQAAGRGLQLLFYSVGIGQISSEVPQNLSASRPQDRQFILSSKKLLLSDSGFYLCAWSVKGVDEQYFGPGTRLTVT.

The CDR3 here is CATQKTGNGQPQHF. The CDR3 DNA reads TGTGCCACCCAAAAGACAGGGAACGGTCAGCCCCAGCATTTT. The chain carries TRBV24-1 and TRBJ1-5; 7 bases are shared with TRBD1. The CDR3 spans 14 residues. Germline V gene lookup returns CDR1 KGHDR and CDR2 SFDVKD. V dropped 9 bases and J dropped 6; count of bases not matched to a gene: 10.

This sequence joins TRBV11-2 and TRBJ2-7; TRBD2 agrees at 14 bases. CDR3 length: 16 residues. Germline-derived CDR1 and CDR2 are SGHAT and FQNNGV. The J segment lost 4 bases and the V segment lost 2 bases, leaving 4 bases of the junction unmatched. CDR3 amino acids: CASSLPGLAGGYEQYF. In DNA, the CDR3 is TGTGCCAGCAGCTTACCCGGACTAGCGGGGGGATACGAGCAGTACTTC.

This chain uses TRBV28 with TRBJ2-5; possibly TRBD2 for D (6 bases). CDR1 and CDR2 (germline): MDHEN, SYDVKM. V gave up 3 bases and J gave up 5 bases, with 10 bases separating them. CDR3 length: 13 residues. CDR3 residues: CASSFGEAETQYF. The CDR3 DNA reads TGTGCCAGCAGTTTTGGGGAGGCGGAGACCCAGTACTTC.

The chain is built from TRBV7-2 and TRBJ2-4, with D unresolved. The germline V gene encodes CDR1 SGHTA and CDR2 FQGNSA. This CDR3 region has 13 residues. V shed 1 base and J shed 8 bases, with 9 bases lying between them. CDR3 residues: CASSLVLRDIQYF. The CDR3 coding sequence is TGTGCCAGCAGCTTAGTCCTTAGGGACATTCAGTACTTC.

The V call is TRBV5-5, the J call TRBJ1-1; 8 bases align to TRBD1. The V and J ends lost 6 bases and 1 base, in that order; junction bases with no gene match: 8. The CDR3 covers 15 residues. CDR1 and CDR2 (germline): SGHKS, YYEKEE (reference sequence). The CDR3 DNA sequence: TGTGCCAGCACCGAGAGGGGGACAGGGAACACTGAAGCTTTCTTT. Protein sequence: CASTERGTGNTEAFF.

The chain employs TRBV30 and TRBJ1-5; D not certain. This CDR3 is built from 14 residues. Germline V gene data show CDR1 as GTSNPN and CDR2 as SVGIG (reference sequence). Trimming removed 0 bases from V and 4 bases from J, with 10 bases in between. In DNA, the CDR3 is TGTGCCTGGAGTGTAGAGGGTCTTAATCAGCCCCAGCATTTT. Residues: CAWSVEGLNQPQHF.

This chain joins TRBV11-2 and TRBJ2-2, with a weak D call TRBD1 (6 bases). The CDR3 extends over 15 amino acids. In germline, CDR1 is SGHAT, CDR2 FQNNGV. V was shortened by 5 bases and J by 1 base, with 11 bases between the two germline ends. DNA for the CDR3: TGTGCCAGCAGCCTCCAGGGGAAGAACACCGGGGAGCTGTTTTTT. It specifies CASSLQGKNTGELFF.

The J gene is TRBJ1-1, the V gene TRBV4-1; D is uncertain. Germline assignment: CDR1 MGHRA and CDR2 YSYEKL. With 4 bases removed from V and 1 base from J, the gap between germline ends came to 10 bases. This CDR3 is 14 amino acids long. Here the CDR3 DNA reads TGCGCCAGCAGCCCGCACGGACCGAACACTGAAGCTTTCTTT. Its translation is CASSPHGPNTEAFF.